The source of this TCR beta chain is a study of T-cell memory formation after mild COVID-19. This clonotype showed up just a few times. TCRdb recomputed calls from the 5' RACE reads with MiXCR, one row per CDR3 protein. The table lists about 360,000 distinct CDR3 sequences, around 15% of them singletons. The receptor's source is a young man who had mild COVID-19 (a few samples of this study predate the infection). Cell type and time point are not known. Sample: PBMCs or a T cell subset sorted from them (not recorded which).

The CDR3: CASSLAYRGAYGYTF. The CDR3 DNA reads as TGTGCCAGCAGCTTAGCATACAGGGGGGCCTATGGCTACACCTTC. The chain employs TRBV11-2 and TRBJ1-2; TRBD1 agrees at 8 bases. After removal of 1 base from V and 4 bases from J, the junction contained 5 bases not matched to a gene. The CDR3 contains 15 residues. Germline V CDR1 and CDR2: SGHAT, FQNNGV. Full variable domain (missing parts from reference TRBV11-2 and TRBJ1-2): EAGVAQSPRYKIIEKRQSVAFWCNPISGHATLYWYQQILGQGPKLLIQFQNNGVVDDSQLPKDRFSAERLKGVDSTLKIQPAKLEDSAVYLCASSLAYRGAYGYTFGSGTRLTVV.